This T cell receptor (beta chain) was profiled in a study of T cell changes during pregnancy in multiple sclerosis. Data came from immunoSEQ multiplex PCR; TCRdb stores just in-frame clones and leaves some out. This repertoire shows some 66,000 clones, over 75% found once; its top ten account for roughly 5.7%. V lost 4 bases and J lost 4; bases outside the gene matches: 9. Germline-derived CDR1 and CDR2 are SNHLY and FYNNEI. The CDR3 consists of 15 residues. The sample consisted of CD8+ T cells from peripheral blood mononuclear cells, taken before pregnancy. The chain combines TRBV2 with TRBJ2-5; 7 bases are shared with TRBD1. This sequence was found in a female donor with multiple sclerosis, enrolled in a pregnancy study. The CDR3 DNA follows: TGTGCCAGCAGTGGGACAGGTGCAACGGGAGAGACCCAGTACTTC. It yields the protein CASSGTGATGETQYF.